A single sample gave rise to the 2 T cell receptor beta chains below, sequenced in a study of T cell responses to AZD1222 COVID-19 vaccine. The table came from immunoSEQ multiplex PCR; TCRdb's copy has only in-frame clones and leaves some out. The table records around 160,000 clones, 85% to 95% of them present only once. Sequenced material: peripheral blood, taken on day 0 of AZD1222 vaccination. These receptors originate from an adult in good health.

V is TRBV6-1 and J is TRBJ2-7, with unresolved D. CDR1 and CDR2 from the germline V gene are MNHNS and SASEGT. The ends were cut back, 0 bases at V and 4 bases at J, with 16 bases in the middle. CDR3 length equals 16 residues. The CDR3 region has the DNA TGTGCCAGCAGTGAAGCCCGTACGCTGACCCCATACGAGCAGTACTTC. It codes for CASSEARTLTPYEQYF.

The rearrangement joins TRBV7-8 to TRBJ1-2; weak D call: TRBD1 (6 bases). Trimming took 1 base from V and 2 from J, leaving 8 bases between them. This CDR3 is 14 amino acids long. Germline V gene data show CDR1 as SGHVS and CDR2 as FQNEAQ. CDR3 protein: CASSLDRVNYGYTF. CDR3 nucleotides: TGTGCCAGCAGCTTAGACAGGGTAAACTATGGCTACACCTTC. The whole variable domain, filled in from reference TRBV7-8 and TRBJ1-2, reads GAGVSQSPRYKVAKRGQDVALRCDPISGHVSLFWYQQALGQGPEFLTYFQNEAQLDKSGLPSDRFFAERPEGSVSTLKIQRTQQEDSAVYLCASSLDRVNYGYTFGSGTRLTVV.